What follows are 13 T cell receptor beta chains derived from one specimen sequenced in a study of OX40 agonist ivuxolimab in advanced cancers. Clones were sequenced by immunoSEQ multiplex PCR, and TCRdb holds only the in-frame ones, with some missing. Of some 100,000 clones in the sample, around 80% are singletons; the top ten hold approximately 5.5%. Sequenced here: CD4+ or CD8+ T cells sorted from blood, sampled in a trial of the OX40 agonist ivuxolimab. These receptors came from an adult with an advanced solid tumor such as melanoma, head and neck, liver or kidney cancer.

In DNA, the CDR3 is TGTGCCAGCAGTTATACGACAGCCTTACAAGAGACCCAGTACTTC. Encoded protein: CASSYTTALQETQYF. The V and J genes are TRBV6-5 and TRBJ2-5, with D tentatively TRBD1 (5 bases). The V gene's germline CDR1 is MNHEY and CDR2 SVGAGI. The V gene lost 3 bases and the J gene lost 2 bases, with 13 bases spanning the gap. The CDR3 consists of 15 residues.

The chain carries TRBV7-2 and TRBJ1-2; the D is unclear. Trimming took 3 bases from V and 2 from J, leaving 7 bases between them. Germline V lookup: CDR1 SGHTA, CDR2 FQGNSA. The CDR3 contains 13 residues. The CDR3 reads CASSLSSNYGYTF. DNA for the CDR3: TGTGCCAGCAGCTTGAGTTCAAACTATGGCTACACCTTC. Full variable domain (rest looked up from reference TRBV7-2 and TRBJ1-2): GAGVSQSPSNKVTEKGKDVELRCDPISGHTALYWYRQSLGQGLEFLIYFQGNSAPDKSGLPSDRFSAERTGGSVSTLTIQRTQQEDSAVYLCASSLSSNYGYTFGSGTRLTVV.

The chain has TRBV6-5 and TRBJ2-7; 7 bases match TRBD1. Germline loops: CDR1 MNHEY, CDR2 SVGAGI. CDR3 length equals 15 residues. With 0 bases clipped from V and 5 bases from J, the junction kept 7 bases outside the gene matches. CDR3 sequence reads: CASSYSTPDRDEQYF. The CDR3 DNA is TGTGCCAGCAGTTACTCGACTCCAGACAGGGACGAGCAGTACTTC.

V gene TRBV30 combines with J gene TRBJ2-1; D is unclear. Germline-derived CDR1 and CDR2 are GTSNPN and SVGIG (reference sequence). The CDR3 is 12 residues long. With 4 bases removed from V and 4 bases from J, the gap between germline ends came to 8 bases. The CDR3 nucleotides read TGTGCCTGGACTATATTTTACAATGAGCAGTTCTTC. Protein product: CAWTIFYNEQFF. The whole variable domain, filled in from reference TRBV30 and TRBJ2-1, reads SQTIHQWPATLVQPVGSPLSLECTVEGTSNPNLYWYRQAAGRGLQLLFYSVGIGQISSEVPQNLSASRPQDRQFILSSKKLLLSDSGFYLCAWTIFYNEQFFGPGTRLTVL.

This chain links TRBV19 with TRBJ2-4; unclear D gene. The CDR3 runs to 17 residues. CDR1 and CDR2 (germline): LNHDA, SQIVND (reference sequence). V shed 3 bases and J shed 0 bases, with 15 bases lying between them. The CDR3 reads CASSIPNQEIAKNIQYF. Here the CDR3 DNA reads TGTGCCAGTAGTATCCCCAACCAAGAGATAGCCAAAAACATTCAGTACTTC.

For the CDR3, the DNA is TGTGCCAGCAGTGAAGGTGGGGCGAGGGGAAACACCATATATTTT. Its translation is CASSEGGARGNTIYF. The chain couples TRBV6-1 to TRBJ1-3; the D gene is possibly TRBD1 (5 bases). This CDR3 spans 15 amino acids. Germline V gene data show CDR1 as MNHNS and CDR2 as SASEGT. V was trimmed by 1 base and J by 4 bases, leaving 11 bases between them.

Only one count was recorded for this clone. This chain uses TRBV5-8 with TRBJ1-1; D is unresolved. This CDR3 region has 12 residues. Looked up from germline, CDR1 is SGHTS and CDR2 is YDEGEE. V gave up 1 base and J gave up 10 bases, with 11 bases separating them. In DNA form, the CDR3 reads TGTGCCAGCAGCTTGAGGAGCCTTCGAGCTTTCTTT. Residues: CASSLRSLRAFF.

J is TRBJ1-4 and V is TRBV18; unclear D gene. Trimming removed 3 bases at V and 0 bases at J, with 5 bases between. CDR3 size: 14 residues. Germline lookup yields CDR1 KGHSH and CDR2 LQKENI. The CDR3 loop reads CASSPGATNEKLFF. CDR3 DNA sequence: TGTGCCAGCTCACCCGGTGCAACTAATGAAAAACTGTTTTTT.

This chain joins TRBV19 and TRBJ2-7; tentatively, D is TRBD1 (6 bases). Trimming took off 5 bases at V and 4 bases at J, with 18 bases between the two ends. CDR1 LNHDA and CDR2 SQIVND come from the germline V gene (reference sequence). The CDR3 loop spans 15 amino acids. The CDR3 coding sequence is TGTGCCAGTAGTGTGGGGGCAGGGGTAGGGTACGAGCAGTACTTC. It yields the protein CASSVGAGVGYEQYF.

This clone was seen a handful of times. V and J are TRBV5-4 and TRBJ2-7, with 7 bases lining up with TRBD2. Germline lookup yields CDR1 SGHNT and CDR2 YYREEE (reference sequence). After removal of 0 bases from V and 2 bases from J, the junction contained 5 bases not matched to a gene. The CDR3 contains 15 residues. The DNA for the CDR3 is TGTGCCAGCAGCTTGGGCGGGGCGGGGGCCTACGAGCAGTACTTC. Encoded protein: CASSLGGAGAYEQYF.

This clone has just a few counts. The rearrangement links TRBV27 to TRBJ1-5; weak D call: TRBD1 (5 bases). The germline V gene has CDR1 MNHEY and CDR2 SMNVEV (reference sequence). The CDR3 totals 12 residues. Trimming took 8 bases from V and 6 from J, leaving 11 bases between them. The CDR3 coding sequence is TGTGCCAGCCCACCCAGGGCTCAGCCCCAGCATTTT. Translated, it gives CASPPRAQPQHF.

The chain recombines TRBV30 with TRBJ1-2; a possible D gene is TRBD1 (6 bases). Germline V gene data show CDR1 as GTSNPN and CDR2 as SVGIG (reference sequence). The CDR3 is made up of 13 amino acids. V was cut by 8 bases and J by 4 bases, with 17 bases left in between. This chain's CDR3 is CALEGGQGYGYTF. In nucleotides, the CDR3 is TGTGCCCTCGAAGGGGGGCAGGGCTATGGCTACACCTTC.

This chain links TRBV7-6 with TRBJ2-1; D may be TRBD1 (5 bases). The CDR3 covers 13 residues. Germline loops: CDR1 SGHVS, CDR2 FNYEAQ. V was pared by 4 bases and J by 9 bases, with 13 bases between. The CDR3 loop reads CASSSSQQGEQFF. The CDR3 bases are TGTGCCAGCAGCTCCAGCCAGCAGGGTGAGCAGTTCTTC. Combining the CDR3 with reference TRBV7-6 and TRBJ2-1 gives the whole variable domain GAGVSQSPRYKVTKRGQDVALRCDPISGHVSLYWYRQALGQGPEFLTYFNYEAQQDKSGLPNDRFSAERPEGSISTLTIQRTEQRDSAMYRCASSSSQQGEQFFGPGTRLTVL.